The next 28 T cell receptor beta chains were all read from a single sample in a study of CD8+CD57+ T cells in acquired aplastic anemia. Selection for sequencing was limited to patients who had shown CD8+CD57+ cell expansion by flow cytometry. Genomic DNA provided the template from which TCR beta VDJ and CDR3 profiles were obtained. TCRdb reanalysed the reads using MiXCR and keeps one entry per CDR3 protein. The sample yields about 250,000 distinct CDR3 sequences, around 45% seen once. The specimen was sorted CD4+, CD8+, or CD8+CD57+ T cells (not recorded which) from PBMCs. All receptors come from a human donor with aplastic anemia.

This chain joins TRBV25-1 and TRBJ2-1; 8 nucleotides align to TRBD2. Germline V gene lookup returns CDR1 MGHDK and CDR2 SYGVNS. This CDR3 is built from 15 residues. V gave up 5 bases and J gave up 5 bases; unmatched junction bases: 8. CDR3 loop: CASSKGTRSHNEQFF. CDR3 sequence (DNA): TGTGCCAGCAGTAAAGGGACTAGGTCCCACAATGAGCAGTTCTTC.

The V and J genes are TRBV7-3 and TRBJ2-1; D possibly corresponds to TRBD2 (7 bases). This CDR3 has 16 amino acids. The V and J ends lost 10 bases and 6 bases respectively, with 25 bases between them. In germline, CDR1 is SGHTA, CDR2 FQGTGA. CDR3 residues: CATSDPVGGQGNEQFF. DNA for the CDR3: TGTGCCACCAGTGACCCCGTGGGGGGGCAGGGCAATGAGCAGTTCTTC.

This clonotype was seen repeatedly, ten times or more. V gene TRBV10-3 combines with J gene TRBJ2-7; D is uncertain. There are 11 residues in the CDR3. V dropped 3 bases and J dropped 5 bases, with 5 bases sitting between them. Germline V gives CDR1 ENHRY, CDR2 SYGVKD. The DNA for the CDR3 is TGTGCCATCAGTGATAGGCACGAGCAGTACTTC. Its translation is CAISDRHEQYF.

The J gene is TRBJ2-5, the V gene TRBV20-1, with TRBD2 matching over 9 bases. Germline loops: CDR1 DFQATT, CDR2 SNEGSKA (reference sequence). Trimming removed 0 bases from V and 2 bases from J; junction bases left unmatched: 7. The CDR3 runs to 16 residues. The DNA for the CDR3 is TGCAGTGCTAGAGATCTTGCGGGAGGGGATCAAGAGACCCAGTACTTC. Translating gives CSARDLAGGDQETQYF.

V and J are TRBV5-6 and TRBJ2-2, with 12 bases aligning to TRBD1. V lost 4 bases to trimming and J lost 4 bases; unmatched junction nucleotides: 11. Germline values: CDR1 SGHDT, CDR2 YYEEEE. This CDR3 has 18 residues. CDR3 coding DNA: TGTGCCAGCAGCGTAGGAGCGGGACAGGGGGCTGGCACCGGGGAGCTGTTTTTT. Amino acids: CASSVGAGQGAGTGELFF.

This clonotype was recorded only once. The chain combines TRBV2 with TRBJ1-2; D perhaps matches TRBD1 (6 bases). Germline CDR1 SNHLY, CDR2 FYNNEI. The V and J ends lost 6 bases and 6 bases respectively, with 14 bases between them. The CDR3 runs 13 residues. CDR3 sequence reads: CASRSQGLDGYTF. CDR3 in DNA: TGTGCCAGCAGAAGCCAGGGGTTGGATGGCTACACCTTC.

This clonotype was observed at least ten times. The chain combines TRBV4-3 with TRBJ2-7; the D is unclear. Trimming removed 1 base from V and 4 bases from J, with 14 bases in between. Germline CDR1 LGHNA, CDR2 YSLEER. The CDR3 is made up of 15 amino acids. The CDR3 here is CASSQGSLGPYEQYF. CDR3 nucleotide sequence: TGCGCCAGCAGCCAAGGTAGCCTGGGTCCTTACGAGCAGTACTTC.

This clonotype was found many times. The gene calls are TRBV9 and TRBJ1-6, with 7 bases that match TRBD1. Trimming took 3 bases from V and 4 from J; bases not matched to a gene: 1. The CDR3 is 14 amino acids. Germline lookup yields CDR1 SGDLS and CDR2 YYNGEE. CDR3 loop: CASSAGQYNSPLHF. Here the CDR3 DNA reads TGTGCCAGCAGCGCGGGACAGTATAATTCACCCCTCCACTTT.

This clonotype was observed a handful of times. The V and J genes are TRBV7-9 and TRBJ2-2, with TRBD2 matching over 8 bases. J gave up 6 bases and V 6 bases, and 9 bases lay outside the gene matches. The germline V gene encodes CDR1 SEHNR and CDR2 FQNEAQ (reference sequence). This CDR3 region has 15 residues. Here the CDR3 reads CASSLSGSGSGELFF. CDR3 in DNA: TGTGCCAGCAGTCTCAGCGGGAGCGGGTCCGGGGAGCTGTTTTTT.

A single count supports this clonotype. The chain joins TRBV7-2 to TRBJ2-2, with D hard to call. The CDR3 length is 13 residues. Germline V CDR1 and CDR2: SGHTA, FQGNSA. Between the trimmed V and J ends, which lost 5 bases and 10 bases, there was a span of 14 bases. CDR3 protein: CASSRRWAVELFF. The CDR3, as DNA: TGTGCCAGCAGCCGAAGGTGGGCGGTGGAGCTGTTTTTT.

This rearrangement joins TRBV10-3 to TRBJ1-1, with 8 bases lining up with TRBD1. The V segment lost 5 bases and the J segment 2 bases; nucleotides outside the gene matches: 10. Looked up from germline, CDR1 is ENHRY and CDR2 is SYGVKD. This CDR3 region has 16 residues. The CDR3 protein is CAISRGLQGVNTEAFF. DNA of the CDR3: TGTGCCATCAGTCGAGGACTACAGGGGGTCAACACTGAAGCTTTCTTT.

Only a few counts were recorded for this clonotype. V is TRBV11-3 and J is TRBJ2-1; D might be TRBD2 (5 bases). Germline V gives CDR1 SGHNT, CDR2 YENEEA. V was cut by 5 bases and J by 2 bases, with 13 bases left in between. This CDR3 has 15 amino acids. The CDR3 here is CASSQDLAAYNEQFF. For the CDR3, the DNA is TGTGCCAGCAGCCAAGATCTAGCAGCCTACAATGAGCAGTTCTTC.

The CDR3, as DNA: TGCAGTGCTCCAGACCCTAGCGGGGGTTACGAGCAGTACTTC. Its translation is CSAPDPSGGYEQYF. The chain joins TRBV20-1 to TRBJ2-7; 10 bases are a match to TRBD2. The CDR3 contains 14 residues. Trimming took 5 bases from V and 4 from J; bases not matched to a gene: 8. Germline CDR1 and CDR2: DFQATT and SNEGSKA (reference sequence).

This clonotype was seen at least ten times. This chain uses TRBV6-5 with TRBJ2-1; a weak D match, TRBD1 (6 bases). There are 12 residues in the CDR3. Germline V CDR1 and CDR2: MNHEY, SVGAGI. The V gene lost 6 bases and the J gene lost 6 bases, with 9 bases spanning the gap. CDR3 DNA: TGTGCCAGCAGGGACAGCTTCAATGAGCAGTTCTTC. Residues: CASRDSFNEQFF.

In this sample, this clonotype turned up many times. The rearrangement joins TRBV7-6 to TRBJ1-2, with 11 nucleotides matching TRBD1. The CDR3 is made up of 17 amino acids. Losses at the gene ends were 4 bases for V and 4 bases for J; bases not matched to a gene: 11. The germline CDR1 and CDR2 sequences are SGHVS and FNYEAQ. The CDR3 loop reads CASSSGTGGLFGYGYTF. In DNA, the CDR3 is TGTGCCAGCAGCTCTGGGACAGGGGGTTTATTTGGCTATGGCTACACCTTC.

In this sample, this clonotype turned up many times. The J gene is TRBJ1-1, the V gene TRBV6-5; the D is unclear. Deletions cut 9 bases from V and 2 bases from J, with 7 bases between. CDR1 is MNHEY and CDR2 is SVGAGI in the germline V gene. The CDR3 is 11 amino acids. CDR3: CASFRNTEAFF. CDR3 nucleotides: TGTGCCAGTTTTAGAAACACTGAAGCTTTCTTT.

V and J are TRBV7-9 and TRBJ1-2; 7 bases are shared with TRBD1. Per the germline V gene, CDR1 is SEHNR and CDR2 is FQNEAQ (reference sequence). Trimming took 8 bases from V and 2 from J; bases not matched to a gene: 8. CDR3 length: 14 amino acids. CDR3 residues: CASGTTGANYGYTF. As DNA, the CDR3 is TGTGCCAGCGGAACAACAGGGGCCAACTATGGCTACACCTTC.

V is TRBV29-1 and J is TRBJ1-2; D gene uncertain. Germline CDR1 SQVTM, CDR2 ANQGSEA. This CDR3 comprises 14 residues. Trimming pared 0 bases from V and 2 bases from J, leaving 10 bases between. CDR3: CSVEEGIVNYGYTF. DNA for the CDR3: TGCAGCGTTGAAGAGGGTATCGTCAACTATGGCTACACCTTC.

Concerning this clonotype: A read error is possible here, since a much larger clone lies one base away. The rearrangement links TRBV7-9 to TRBJ1-1; D uncertain. From germline, CDR1 is SEHNR and CDR2 FQNEAQ (reference sequence). This CDR3 spans 14 amino acids. The CDR3 region is CVSSLNFRNTEAFF. CDR3 sequence (DNA): TGTGTCAGCAGCTTAAATTTCCGGAACACTGAAGCTTTCTTT.

The chain carries TRBV25-1 and TRBJ1-4; no clear D gene. Germline CDR1 is MGHDK and CDR2 is SYGVNS. Trimming pared 6 bases from V and 3 bases from J, leaving 11 bases between. CDR3 length: 14 residues. CDR3 sequence: CASRQTGPNEKLFF. The CDR3 nucleotides read TGTGCCAGCAGACAGACTGGGCCTAATGAAAAACTGTTTTTT.

This clonotype was observed at least ten times. The CDR3 coding sequence is TGTGCCAGCAGTTACGGGGGCAGATCCAATGAGCAGTTCTTC. It translates to CASSYGGRSNEQFF. This rearrangement joins TRBV6-6 to TRBJ2-1, with D possibly TRBD1 on 6 matching bases. The V gene's germline CDR1 is MNHNY and CDR2 SVGAGI (reference sequence). The germline V and J ends were trimmed by 2 bases and 6 bases, with 11 bases remaining between them. The CDR3 is 14 amino acids.

The chain uses TRBV11-2 and TRBJ2-1; no definite D call. The CDR3 spans 15 residues. Trimming pared 1 base from V and 3 bases from J, leaving 10 bases between. Germline CDR1 is SGHAT and CDR2 is FQNNGV. CDR3 sequence: CASSLGVRSYNEQFF. CDR3 nucleotide sequence: TGTGCCAGCAGCTTAGGCGTAAGGAGCTACAATGAGCAGTTCTTC.

The chain links TRBV30 to TRBJ2-7; 7 bases line up with TRBD2. Trimming removed 0 bases from V and 7 bases from J; junction bases left unmatched: 9. The length of the CDR3 is 14 residues. The germline V gene has CDR1 GTSNPN and CDR2 SVGIG (reference sequence). DNA for the CDR3: TGTGCCTGGAGTGTGGGGGGAGGGCCGTTTGAGCAGTACTTC. Translating gives CAWSVGGGPFEQYF.

About this clonotype itself: A much larger clone sits a single nucleotide away, making a read error possible. V and J are TRBV27 and TRBJ1-2; D is unclear. CDR1 and CDR2 (germline): MNHEY, SMNVEV (reference sequence). This CDR3 is 11 amino acids long. In DNA form, the CDR3 reads TGTGCCGCTGCGGGGAGTTACGGCTACGCCTTC. It specifies CAAAGSYGYAF.

This clonotype was observed many times. The chain is built from TRBV5-8 and TRBJ1-2; no clear D gene. V was cut by 2 bases and J by 4 bases, with 12 bases left in between. Germline-derived CDR1 and CDR2 are SGHTS and YDEGEE. There are 14 residues in the CDR3. The CDR3, as DNA: TGTGCCAGCAGCTTAAGACCAGTGGGCTATGGCTACACCTTC. Encoded protein: CASSLRPVGYGYTF.

This clonotype was found many times. This chain connects TRBV6-5 to TRBJ1-3; no definite D call. The CDR3 runs to 16 residues. Per the germline V gene, CDR1 is MNHEY and CDR2 is SVGAGI. V was cut by 0 bases and J by 3 bases, with 12 bases left in between. The CDR3 DNA is TGTGCCAGCAGTTACTCAACCAAGTTAGATGGAAACACCATATATTTT. Translated: CASSYSTKLDGNTIYF.

The chain uses TRBV5-6 and TRBJ1-2; a possible D gene is TRBD1 (6 bases). From germline, CDR1 is SGHDT and CDR2 YYEEEE. V was trimmed by 6 bases and J by 2 bases, leaving 14 bases between them. The CDR3 is 14 residues long. CDR3 amino acids: CASNKGQGNYGYTF. The DNA for the CDR3 is TGTGCCAGCAACAAGGGCCAGGGGAACTATGGCTACACCTTC. Drawing the rest from reference TRBV5-6 and TRBJ1-2, the complete variable domain is DAGVTQSPTHLIKTRGQQVTLRCSPKSGHDTVSWYQQALGQGPQFIFQYYEEEERQRGNFPDRFSGHQFPNYSSELNVNALLLGDSALYLCASNKGQGNYGYTFGSGTRLTVV.

This clonotype has just a few counts. The chain is built from TRBV6-4 and TRBJ1-1; the D gene is possibly TRBD1 (5 bases). The CDR3 runs 13 residues. The V and J ends lost 3 bases and 1 base respectively, with 6 bases between them. Germline values: CDR1 MRHNA, CDR2 SNTAGT. This CDR3 is CASSETENTEAFF. As DNA, the CDR3 is TGTGCCAGCAGTGAGACAGAGAACACTGAAGCTTTCTTT.